One and the same sample provided the 2 T cell receptor beta chains below, sequenced in a study of beta chain features in type 1 diabetes. Reverse transcribing all isolated RNA meant expressed TCRB transcripts were sequenced. Assay: immunoSEQ multiplex PCR; the TCRdb copy retains only in-frame clones and omits some. This sample yields under 550,000 clones, of which about an eighth are seen a single time; 0.045% to 0.06% belongs to the top ten. The sequenced sample consisted of naive CD4+ T cells from blood. The receptor source for this set is a woman aged 18 to 35 in good health.

The gene calls are TRBV29-1 and TRBJ1-5, with D perhaps TRBD1 (5 bases). CDR3 length: 16 residues. V gave up 5 bases and J gave up 6 bases, with 23 bases separating them. Germline assignment: CDR1 SQVTM and CDR2 ANQGSEA. The CDR3, as DNA: TGCAGCGTTTTGGCCCCGCGGCAGGGTGTCGGTCAGCCCCAGCATTTT. This gives the protein CSVLAPRQGVGQPQHF.

The chain is built from TRBV6-6 and TRBJ1-1; D is uncertain. The germline V gene has CDR1 MNHNY and CDR2 SVGAGI (reference sequence). V gave up 5 bases and J gave up 5 bases, with 6 bases separating them. The CDR3 extends over 11 amino acids. The CDR3 here is CASSAPTEAFF. CDR3 nucleotides: TGTGCCAGCAGTGCCCCTACTGAAGCTTTCTTT.